These 2 T cell receptor beta chains were sequenced from one sample in a study of T-cell reconstitution after alpha-beta-depleted transplantation in children. Preparing the TCRbeta library involved the use of unique molecular identifiers. One entry per CDR3 protein, called by TCRdb with MiXCR from the PCR reads. In the table there are some 70,000 distinct CDR3 sequences, about 6.7% of which are singletons. The source material was PBMCs from the stem cell graft donor, sampled from the stem cell graft. The source of these receptors is a human donor who donated a stem cell graft to a child with acute lymphoblastic leukemia.

The table lists this clonotype with many counts. The V and J genes are TRBV12-3 or TRBV12-4 and TRBJ2-2; 14 nucleotides align to TRBD2. The CDR3 runs to 17 residues. J was trimmed by 1 base and V by 5 bases; bases with no gene match: 3. CDR3 nucleotide sequence: TGTGCCAGCAGTCCCGGACTAGCGGGAGGGAACACCGGGGAGCTGTTTTTT. The encoded protein is CASSPGLAGGNTGELFF.

This clonotype was recorded at least ten times. J is TRBJ2-7 and V is TRBV5-1, with D tentatively TRBD1 (6 bases). Deletions cut 0 bases from V and 0 bases from J, with 7 bases between. The CDR3 has 14 amino acids. Germline V gives CDR1 SGHRS, CDR2 YFSETQ. The DNA for the CDR3 is TGCGCCAGCAGCTTGGAAGGGGGCTCCTACGAGCAGTACTTC. It codes for CASSLEGGSYEQYF.